The sequence of this T cell receptor (beta chain) was determined in a study of T-cell memory formation after mild COVID-19. Overall study: There were largely donor-specific TCR clusters. Study-wide results and limits: Clones contracting day 15 to 85 were balanced CD4/CD8; later expanders leaned CD4+. Shrinking CD4+ clones resided mostly in CM and EM, and CD8+ ones in EMRA. Second-wave clones with a day 37 peak had unconfirmed SARS-CoV-2 specificity.

This CDR3 spans 14 amino acids. V shed 6 bases, J shed 3 bases, and the junction held 6 bases outside the gene matches. The germline CDR1 and CDR2 sequences are DFQATT and SNEGSKA (reference sequence). Comments on this clonotype: Antigen specificity is unknown.

TCRdb analysed the 5' RACE reads with MiXCR anew, one entry per CDR3 protein. Altogether about 150,000 distinct CDR3 sequences are present, about 5.5% being singletons, with the ten largest covering roughly 2.1%. Sequenced sample: PBMCs or a T cell subset sorted from them (not recorded which). The V call is TRBV20-1, the J call TRBJ2-7; TRBD2 agrees at 12 bases. The receptor was isolated from an adult woman who had mild COVID-19 (a few samples of this study predate the infection). Cell type and time point are not known. In DNA, the CDR3 is TGCAGTGCGAGCACTAGCGGGAGGAGCTACGAGCAGTACTTC. Protein sequence: CSASTSGRSYEQYF.